This T cell receptor beta chain was documented in a study of blood T cells in healthy people across ages (dated by TCRdb to between 2015 and 2017). With regard to the full study: Template switching captured roughly one uniquely barcoded TCR beta cDNA molecule per two T cells in model experiments. Four age groups were formed from the donors: young (average roughly 16 years), middle-aged (around 37), aged (62) and long-lived (roughly 81). Donors of different ages were randomly distributed across sequencing lanes to avoid experimental bias. Two additional independent replicas of 1 million unique cDNA reads from the same blood draw were analyzed for two donors (one aged 18 to 29 and one aged 80 or older). The study measured age-related changes in TCR beta repertoire diversity using deep sequencing normalized with unique cDNA molecular identifiers. Results the study describes overall, beyond this receptor: The percentage of naive T cells measured by flow cytometry correlated strongly with observed TCR beta diversity. Because the CMV infection status of the donors was unknown, age-related changes in expanded clonotypes may potentially have been confounded. As age increased, observed TCR beta diversity per million T cells dropped in a roughly linear way, and a significant reduction was already evident by age 40. Conclusive comparison of naive and antigen-experienced compartments was prevented by the profiling of bulk unsorted PBMCs. Compared with the aged group, the long-lived group had more naive CD4+ T cells, fewer expanded clones and increased TCR diversity, suggesting age selection. Estimates of total diversity from one million sequenced T cells were regarded as lower bounds and underestimates.

Donors were 39 systemically healthy Caucasian individuals from Russia aged about 6 to 100 years. About 10 milliliters of peripheral blood were drawn from each donor into EDTA-treated Vacutainer tubes. Ficoll-Paque density-gradient centrifugation was used to isolate PBMCs, with at least 6.5 million per sample. Trizol reagent was used to extract total RNA from the PBMCs, yielding at least 6 micrograms per sample. For every donor, flow cytometry on a PBMC aliquot measured the percentage of naive CD45RAhigh/CD27high T cells. There are many counts of this clonotype. The specificity of this receptor is unknown. No much larger clone exists at a distance of one base, and base qualities are not known. Cut back by 4 bases and 5 bases, the V and J ends lie 22 bases apart. From the cysteine through the phenylalanine, the CDR3 covers 16 amino acids. The sequence is cut down to CDR3 DNA, 48 bases in frame from base 1. CDR1 and CDR2 (SQVTM, ANQGSEA) derive from the germline V gene.

Library generation was performed with 5' RACE. Instrument on record: Illumina HiSeq 2500. A second PCR of roughly 7 to 12 cycles was run with a J-beta primer mix and a sample-barcoded 5' primer. A unique molecular identifier was introduced onto each TCR beta cDNA molecule by a template-switch 5' adaptor carrying 12 random nucleotides. At least 2.5 million CDR3-containing paired-end reads were obtained from each sample. The Mint cDNA synthesis kit, primed by a TRBC-specific oligonucleotide, was used to synthesize first-strand cDNA from all RNA. After uracil-DNA glycosylase treatment, a first 18-cycle PCR used universal primers M1SS and BC2_uni_R on all cDNA. For the original study's pipeline: For normalization, 1 million high-quality reads, each with a distinct molecular identifier, were randomly selected from each sample. Instead of being binned into consensus sequences, reads that shared molecular identifiers were thrown out. MiTCR, with a Q25 quality threshold and the strictest error-elimination algorithm, was used for CDR3 identification, clonotype clustering and error correction. A nonparametric unseen species model with Euler transformation was used to estimate a lower bound on total TCR beta diversity. TCRdb reanalyzed the raw reads on its own, using fastp at Q25 for trimming and MiXCR for clone calling, and kept in-frame beta chains. One record per CDR3 amino acid sequence lists the most common genes and DNA. The V and J calls were not made by the authors but by TCRdb's processing. The sample data list hundreds of thousands of distinct CDR3 sequences, and roughly three fifths of these were observed just once. The ten largest clones capture about 26% of the sample.

The chain is encoded by TRBV29-1 joined to TRBJ2-3; the D region possibly corresponds to TRBD2 (6 bases align). Sequenced input: blood. This receptor was taken from a man aged 35-49 years in good health. The DNA reads as follows: TGCAGCGTTGTTGCGGGGTCCAGGATTGCGGGAGATACGCAGTATTTT. Translation gives CSVVAGSRIAGDTQYF.